This TCR beta chain comes out of a study of T cell responses to AZD1222 COVID-19 vaccine. The protocol was immunoSEQ multiplex PCR, while the TCRdb copy is restricted to in-frame clones and leaves out a portion. The sample consists of around 140,000 clones, 85% to 95% of them appearing once. The germline gives CDR1 LNHDA, CDR2 SQIVND (reference sequence). V was shortened by 4 bases and J by 6 bases, with 10 bases between the two germline ends. This CDR3 has 13 residues. The sequences come from peripheral blood, collected on day 0 of AZD1222 vaccination. This TCR came from an adult in good health. V usage is TRBV19 and J usage is TRBJ1-5, with no clear D. In DNA form, the CDR3 reads TGTGCCAGTAGTAGAGGGAGGGTTCAGCCCCAGCATTTT. It is translated as CASSRGRVQPQHF.